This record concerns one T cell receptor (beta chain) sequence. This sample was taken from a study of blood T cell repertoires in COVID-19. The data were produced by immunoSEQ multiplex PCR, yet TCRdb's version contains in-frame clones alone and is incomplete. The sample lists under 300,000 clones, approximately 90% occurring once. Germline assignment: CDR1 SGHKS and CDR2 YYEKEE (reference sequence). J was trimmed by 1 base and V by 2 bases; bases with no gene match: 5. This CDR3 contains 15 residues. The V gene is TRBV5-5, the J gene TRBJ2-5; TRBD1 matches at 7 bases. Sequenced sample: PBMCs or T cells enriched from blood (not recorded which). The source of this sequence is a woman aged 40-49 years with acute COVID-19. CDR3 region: CASSLLTGAQETQYF. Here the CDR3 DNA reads TGTGCCAGCAGCTTACTAACAGGGGCCCAAGAGACCCAGTACTTC.